This T cell receptor (beta chain) was obtained from a study of T cell clonotyping in hematopoietic cell transplantation. This clone appeared a single time. The target antigen is unknown. V lost 9 bases to trimming and J lost 4 bases; unmatched junction nucleotides: 8. In germline, CDR1 is ENHRY, CDR2 SYGVKD. The CDR3 is made up of 14 amino acids. Study findings and constraints: After transplant, recipient diversity fell while pathologically expanded clonotypes grew through day 180. Broader posttransplant TCR repertoire diversity was predicted by graft donor and pretransplant recipient Inverse Simpson Index values. Few recipient clonotypes overlapped donors; over 95% were de novo at given depth. Cells were unsorted, so CD4 and CD8 contributions were not separated.

The method was immunoSEQ multiplex PCR; TCRdb's version includes in-frame clones alone and lacks a portion of them. The sample holds approximately 75,000 clones; about 93% are singletons and the top ten take under 2%. J is TRBJ2-2 and V is TRBV10-3, with 7 nucleotides matching TRBD1. Sequencing was done on a sample of peripheral blood mononuclear cells. The source of this sequence is a man aged 50-60 years in good health. Some clones in this sample may be carry-over from other donors' samples. CDR3 protein: CAINPGTATGELFF. In nucleotides, the CDR3 is TGTGCCATAAACCCAGGGACAGCCACCGGGGAGCTGTTTTTT.